This TCR beta chain was identified in a study of blood T cell repertoires in COVID-19. On the study more broadly: There were acute and convalescent COVID-19 samples, and they came from the United States, Italy and Spain.

The CDR3 extends over 17 amino acids. The V gene end was trimmed by 4 bases and the J gene end by 0 bases; junction bases not matched to a gene: 7. The germline CDR1 and CDR2 sequences are KGHDR and SFDVKD. Authors' methods: Amplification with reference gene primers provided the estimates of nucleated cell counts. Clones were sequenced by immunoSEQ multiplex PCR, and TCRdb holds only the in-frame ones, with some missing. The V and J calls and clone size are taken from that table; D and trimming were inferred from the DNA. In the table there are over 200,000 clones, 88% of which are singletons. This clone occurred once.

This sequence joins TRBV24-1 and TRBJ2-1; 8 nucleotides line up with TRBD2. The sequence derives from a woman aged 40 to 50 who had recovered from COVID-19. Material for sequencing was peripheral blood. The CDR3 reads CATSDGLAESSYNEQFF. The CDR3 coding sequence is TGTGCCACCAGTGACGGACTAGCCGAAAGCTCCTACAATGAGCAGTTCTTC.